The subject of this entry is one T cell receptor (beta chain). This specimen comes from a study of blood T cell repertoires in COVID-19. Across the whole study: Some COVID-19 samples were acute and others convalescent; all came from the United States, Italy and Spain.

V lost 2 bases and J lost 1; bases outside the gene matches: 1. This CDR3 is built from 16 residues. Germline values: CDR1 SEHNR, CDR2 FQNEAQ (reference sequence). Study processing details: Amplification with reference gene primers provided the estimates of nucleated cell counts. Method: immunoSEQ multiplex PCR; TCRdb's copy keeps in-frame clones and lacks some. The D gene and trimming were derived from the DNA, and the V and J assignments and clone size from that table. The sample consists of 310,000 or so clones, about 90% of them appearing once. Sequencing was performed on peripheral blood. The receptor comes from a woman aged 25 to 39 who had recovered from COVID-19. This chain links TRBV7-9 with TRBJ2-2, with 10 positions matching TRBD2. The CDR3 sequence: CASSLPSGRNTGELFF. CDR3 DNA sequence: TGTGCCAGCAGCTTACCTAGCGGGAGGAACACCGGGGAGCTGTTTTTT. Full variable domain (missing parts from reference TRBV7-9 and TRBJ2-2): DTGVSQNPRHKITKRGQNVTFRCDPISEHNRLYWYRQTLGQGPEFLTYFQNEAQLEKSRLLSDRFSAERPKGSFSTLEIQRTEQGDSAMYLCASSLPSGRNTGELFFGEGSRLTVL.